This T cell receptor (beta chain) was sequenced in a study of T cell responses to AZD1222 COVID-19 vaccine. The study's findings and limits: Among AZD1222 vaccinees, only 5 to 7 were seropositive at baseline. Nearly half of the spike-specific TCRs reportedly recognize variant regions that carry no mutations.

Concerning this clone itself: What it binds is unknown.

Produced via immunoSEQ multiplex PCR; TCRdb's table is partial and in-frame only. This sample yields about 110,000 clones, of which approximately 89% are seen a single time; 3.1% belongs to the top ten. From germline, CDR1 is SNHLY and CDR2 FYNNEI. The CDR3 spans 15 residues. Trimming pared 5 bases from V and 0 bases from J, leaving 13 bases between. V and J are TRBV2 and TRBJ1-2, with D hard to call. This TCR derives from an adult in good health. The input for sequencing was peripheral blood, taken on day 0 of MenACWY control vaccination. The CDR3 DNA reads TGTGCCAGCAGTCTGACTGGGCGCTCTAACTATGGCTACACCTTC. As protein: CASSLTGRSNYGYTF.